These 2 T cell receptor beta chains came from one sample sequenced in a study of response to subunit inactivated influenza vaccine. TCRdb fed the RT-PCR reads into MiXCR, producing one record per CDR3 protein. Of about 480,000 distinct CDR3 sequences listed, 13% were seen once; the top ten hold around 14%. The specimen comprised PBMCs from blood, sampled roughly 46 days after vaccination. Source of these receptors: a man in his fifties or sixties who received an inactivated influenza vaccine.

The CDR3 coding sequence is TGTGCCAGCAGTTACTCGCATGGGCACAATCAGCCCCAGCATTTT. Its translation is CASSYSHGHNQPQHF. The chain uses TRBV6-5 and TRBJ1-5; D unresolved. Looked up from germline, CDR1 is MNHEY and CDR2 is SVGAGI. V was pared by 0 bases and J by 3 bases, with 9 bases between. The CDR3 extends over 15 amino acids.

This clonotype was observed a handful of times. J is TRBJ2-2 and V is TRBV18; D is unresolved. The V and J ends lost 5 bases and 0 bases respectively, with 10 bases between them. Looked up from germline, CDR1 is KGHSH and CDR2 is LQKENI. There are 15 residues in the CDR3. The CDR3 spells CASSSYTANTGELFF. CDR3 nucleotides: TGTGCCAGCTCATCTTACACCGCGAACACCGGGGAGCTGTTTTTT.